The clone carrying this T cell receptor beta chain appeared once. The antigen is undetermined. It was with 60 Vbeta and 13 Jbeta primers that the PCR ran. Sequencing used immunoSEQ multiplex PCR; TCRdb keeps in-frame clones, though not all of them. The data show over 65,000 clones, around 72% seen once. Donors counted as nominally healthy when sampled, yet unrecorded immune exposures were likely. This sample stems from a study of cytomegalovirus exposure and HLA in healthy donors. General study findings and limits: V- and J-gene trimming of TCR beta was linked (in a later analysis) to a missense DCLRE1C variant.

The CDR3 is made up of 17 amino acids. The germline V gene has CDR1 SGHVS and CDR2 FNYEAQ. Between the trimmed V and J ends, which lost 1 base and 3 bases, there was a span of 16 bases. The TCR originated in a woman in her 30s in good health and CMV-seropositive. The sample consisted of PBMCs. The chain carries TRBV7-6 and TRBJ2-1; D is possibly TRBD2 (6 bases). CDR3 nucleotide sequence: TGTGCCAGCAGCTTAGATCCTCTAAGCGGGTACTACAATGAGCAGTTCTTC. Translated, it gives CASSLDPLSGYYNEQFF.